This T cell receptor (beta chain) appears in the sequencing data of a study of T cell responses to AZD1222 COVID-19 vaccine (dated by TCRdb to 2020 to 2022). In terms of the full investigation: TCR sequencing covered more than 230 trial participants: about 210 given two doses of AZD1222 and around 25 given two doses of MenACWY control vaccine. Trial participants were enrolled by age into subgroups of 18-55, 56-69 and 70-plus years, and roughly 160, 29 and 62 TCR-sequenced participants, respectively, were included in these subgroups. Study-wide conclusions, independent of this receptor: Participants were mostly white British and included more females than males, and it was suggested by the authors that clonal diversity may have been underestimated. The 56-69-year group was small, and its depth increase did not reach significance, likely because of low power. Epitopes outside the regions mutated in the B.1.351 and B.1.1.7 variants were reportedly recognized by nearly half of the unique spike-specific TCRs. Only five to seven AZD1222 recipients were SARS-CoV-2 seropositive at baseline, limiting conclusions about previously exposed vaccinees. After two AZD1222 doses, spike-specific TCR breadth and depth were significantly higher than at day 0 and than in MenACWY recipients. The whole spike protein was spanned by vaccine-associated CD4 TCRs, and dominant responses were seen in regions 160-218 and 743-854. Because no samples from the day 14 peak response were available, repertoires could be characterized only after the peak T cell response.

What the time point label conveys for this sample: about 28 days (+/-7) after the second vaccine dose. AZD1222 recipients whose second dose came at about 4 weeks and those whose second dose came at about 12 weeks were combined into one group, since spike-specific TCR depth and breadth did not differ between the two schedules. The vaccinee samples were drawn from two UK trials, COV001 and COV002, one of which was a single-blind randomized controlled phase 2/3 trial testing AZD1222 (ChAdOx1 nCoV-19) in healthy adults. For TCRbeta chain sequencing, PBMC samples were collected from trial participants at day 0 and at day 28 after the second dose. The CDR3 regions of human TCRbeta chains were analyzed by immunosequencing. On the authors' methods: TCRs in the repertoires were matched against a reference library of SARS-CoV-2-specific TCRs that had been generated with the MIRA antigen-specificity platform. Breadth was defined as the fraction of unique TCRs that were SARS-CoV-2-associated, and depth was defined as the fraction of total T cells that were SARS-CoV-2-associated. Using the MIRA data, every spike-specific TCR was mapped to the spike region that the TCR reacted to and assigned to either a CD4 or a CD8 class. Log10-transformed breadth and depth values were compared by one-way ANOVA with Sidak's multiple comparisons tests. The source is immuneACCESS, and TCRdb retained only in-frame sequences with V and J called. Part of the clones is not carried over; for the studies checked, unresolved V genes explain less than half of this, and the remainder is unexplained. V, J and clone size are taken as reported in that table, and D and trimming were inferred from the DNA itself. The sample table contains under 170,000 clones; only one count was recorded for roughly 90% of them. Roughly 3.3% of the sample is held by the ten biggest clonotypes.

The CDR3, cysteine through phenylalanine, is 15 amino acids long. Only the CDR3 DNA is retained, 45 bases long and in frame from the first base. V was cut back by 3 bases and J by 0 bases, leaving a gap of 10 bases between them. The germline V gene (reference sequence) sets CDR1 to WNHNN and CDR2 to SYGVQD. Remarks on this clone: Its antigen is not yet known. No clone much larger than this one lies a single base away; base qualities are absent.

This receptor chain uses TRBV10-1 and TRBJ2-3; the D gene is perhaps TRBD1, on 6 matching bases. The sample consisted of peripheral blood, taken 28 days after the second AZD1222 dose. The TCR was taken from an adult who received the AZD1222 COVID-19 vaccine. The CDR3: CASSDGGGSTDTQYF. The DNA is TGCGCCAGCAGTGATGGTGGGGGCAGCACAGATACGCAGTATTTT.